The T cell receptor beta chain described here comes from a study of cytomegalovirus exposure and HLA in healthy donors. Study results and caveats: What was likely a sequencing artifact was a cluster of highly shared sequence variants. The listing of about 150 TCR beta chains classed them as cytomegalovirus-associated.

Points on this clone: What it binds is not known.

With 60 Vbeta and 13 Jbeta primers, the PCR was carried out. Method: immunoSEQ multiplex PCR; TCRdb's copy keeps in-frame clones and lacks some. The sample includes 200,000 to 250,000 clones, about 80% of them seen just once. CDR3 length equals 15 residues. The receptor was isolated from a man in his forties or fifties in good health and CMV-seronegative. The chain links TRBV21-1 to TRBJ2-3; TRBD1, the D gene given by the table, was not confirmed from the DNA. TRBV21-1 corresponds to a pseudogene. Input material: PBMCs. CDR3 sequence reads: CASRTDGQITDTQYF. The CDR3 DNA reads TGTGCCAGCAGGACCGACGGACAGATCACAGATACGCAGTATTTT.